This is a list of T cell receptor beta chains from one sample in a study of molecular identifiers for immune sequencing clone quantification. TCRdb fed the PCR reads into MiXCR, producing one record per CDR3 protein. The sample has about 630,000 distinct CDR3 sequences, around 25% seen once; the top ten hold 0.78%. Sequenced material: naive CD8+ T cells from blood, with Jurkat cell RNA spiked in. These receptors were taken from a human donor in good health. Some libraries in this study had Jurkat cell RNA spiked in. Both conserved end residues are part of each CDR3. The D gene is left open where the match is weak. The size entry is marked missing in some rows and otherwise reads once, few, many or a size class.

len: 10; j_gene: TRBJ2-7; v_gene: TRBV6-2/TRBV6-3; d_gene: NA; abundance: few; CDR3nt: TGTGCCAGCAGGTCGCGCGAGCAGTACTTC; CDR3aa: CASRSREQYF
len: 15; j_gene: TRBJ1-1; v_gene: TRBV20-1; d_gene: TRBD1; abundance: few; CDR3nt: TGCAGTGCTAGAGGTCCACAGGGGGCTGACACTGAAGCTTTCTTT; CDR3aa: CSARGPQGADTEAFF
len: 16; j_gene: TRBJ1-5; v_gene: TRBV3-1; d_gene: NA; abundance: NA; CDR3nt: TGTGCCAGCAGCATAGAAGTGGTGAGGCCCGAACAGCCCCAGCATTTT; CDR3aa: CASSIEVVRPEQPQHF
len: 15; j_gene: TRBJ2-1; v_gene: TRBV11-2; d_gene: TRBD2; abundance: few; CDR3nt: TGTGCCAGCAGCAAAGAGGGACTAGCGGGGGAAGAGCAGTTCTTC; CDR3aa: CASSKEGLAGEEQFF
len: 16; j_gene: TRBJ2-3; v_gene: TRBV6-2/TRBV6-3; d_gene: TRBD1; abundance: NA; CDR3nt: TGTGCCAGCAGTGACTATACAGGGGGCCTTACAGATACGCAGTATTTT; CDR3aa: CASSDYTGGLTDTQYF
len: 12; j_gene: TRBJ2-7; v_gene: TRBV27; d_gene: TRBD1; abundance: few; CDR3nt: TGTGCCAGCGGGACAGTATCCTACGAGCAGTACTTC; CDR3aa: CASGTVSYEQYF
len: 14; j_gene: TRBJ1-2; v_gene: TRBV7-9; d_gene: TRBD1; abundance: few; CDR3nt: TGTGCCAGCAGCCCGACAGGGTCCTCCTATGGCTACACCTTC; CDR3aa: CASSPTGSSYGYTF
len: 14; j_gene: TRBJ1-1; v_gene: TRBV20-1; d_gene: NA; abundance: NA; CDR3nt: TGCGGTGCTAGAGGCGGAGTTCTGAACACTGAAGCTTTCTTT; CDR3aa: CGARGGVLNTEAFF
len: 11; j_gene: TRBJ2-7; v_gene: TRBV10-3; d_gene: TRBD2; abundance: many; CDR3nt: TGTGCCATTGGGGGGGCCTACGAGCAGTACTTC; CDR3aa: CAIGGAYEQYF
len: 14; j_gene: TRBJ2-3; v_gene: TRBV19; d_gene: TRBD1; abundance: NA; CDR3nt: TGTGCCAGTAGTGGACAGGGGGGCACAGATACGCAGTATTTT; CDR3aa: CASSGQGGTDTQYF
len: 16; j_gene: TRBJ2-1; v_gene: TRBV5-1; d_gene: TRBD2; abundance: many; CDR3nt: TGCGCCAGCAGCTTGGTTGCTGCGGGAGGTTACAATGAGCAGTTCTTC; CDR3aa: CASSLVAAGGYNEQFF
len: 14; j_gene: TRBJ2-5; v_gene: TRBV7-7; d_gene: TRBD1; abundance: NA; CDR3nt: TGTGCTAGCAGCTGGGGGACAGGCCAAGAGACCCGGTACTTC; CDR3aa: CASSWGTGQETRYF
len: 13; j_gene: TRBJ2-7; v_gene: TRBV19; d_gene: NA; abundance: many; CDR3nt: TGTGCCAGTAGTATAGTACGGGGGAACGAGCAGTACTTC; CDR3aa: CASSIVRGNEQYF
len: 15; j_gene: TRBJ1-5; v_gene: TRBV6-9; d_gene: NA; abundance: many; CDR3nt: TGTGCCAGCAGTCATGACGGATGGGGCAATCAGCCCCAGCATTTT; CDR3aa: CASSHDGWGNQPQHF
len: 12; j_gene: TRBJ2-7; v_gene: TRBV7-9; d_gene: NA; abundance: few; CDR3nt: TGTGCCAGCGGAGGGGGCCACTACGAGCAGTACTTC; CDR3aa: CASGGGHYEQYF
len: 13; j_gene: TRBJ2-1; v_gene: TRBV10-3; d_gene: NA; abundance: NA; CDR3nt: TGTGCCATCAGTGAGGGAGCGGACAATGAGCAGTTCTTC; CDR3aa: CAISEGADNEQFF
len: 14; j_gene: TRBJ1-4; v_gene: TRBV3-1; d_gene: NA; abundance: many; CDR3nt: TGTGCCAGCGCGGACAGCACAACTAATGAAAAACTGTTTTTT; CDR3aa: CASADSTTNEKLFF
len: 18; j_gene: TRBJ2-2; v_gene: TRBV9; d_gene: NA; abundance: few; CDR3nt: TGTGCCAGCACCCTTGATCGGGATCTTCACCTTACCACCGGGGAGCTGTTTTTT; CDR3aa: CASTLDRDLHLTTGELFF
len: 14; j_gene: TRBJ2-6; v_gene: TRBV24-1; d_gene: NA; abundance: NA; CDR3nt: TGTGCCACCAGTGATTTTCTTATCCCCAACGTCCTGACTTTC; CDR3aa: CATSDFLIPNVLTF
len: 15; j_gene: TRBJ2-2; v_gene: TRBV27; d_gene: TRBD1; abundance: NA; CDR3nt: TGTGCCAGCAGTTCTAACAGGGGGTTCACCGGGGAGCTGTTTTTT; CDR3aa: CASSSNRGFTGELFF
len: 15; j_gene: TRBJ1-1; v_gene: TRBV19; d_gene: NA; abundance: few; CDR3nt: TGTGCCAGTAGTATTGGTACCAGGGCGAACACTGAAGCTTTCTTT; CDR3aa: CASSIGTRANTEAFF
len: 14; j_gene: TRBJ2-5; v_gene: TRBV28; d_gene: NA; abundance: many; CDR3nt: TGTGCCAGCAGCCCGGACGGGACACAAGAGACCCAGTACTTC; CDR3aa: CASSPDGTQETQYF
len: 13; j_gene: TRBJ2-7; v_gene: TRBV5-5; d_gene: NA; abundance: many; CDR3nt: TGTGCCAGCAGCTACCCAGGGGCCTACGAGCAGTACTTC; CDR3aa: CASSYPGAYEQYF
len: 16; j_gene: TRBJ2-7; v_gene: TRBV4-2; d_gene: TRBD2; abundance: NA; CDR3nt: TGTGCCAGCAGCCAGGAAGGACTAGACACGACCTACGAGCAGTACTTC; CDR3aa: CASSQEGLDTTYEQYF
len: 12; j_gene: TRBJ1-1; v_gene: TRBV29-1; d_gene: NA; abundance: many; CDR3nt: TGCAGCGTTGGGGGGACAACCACTGAAGCTTTCTTT; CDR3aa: CSVGGTTTEAFF
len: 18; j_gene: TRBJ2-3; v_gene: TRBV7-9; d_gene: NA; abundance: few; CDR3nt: TGTGCCAGCAGCCAATTCGGCGGGGCATCTCTTAGCACAGATACGCAGTATTTT; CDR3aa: CASSQFGGASLSTDTQYF
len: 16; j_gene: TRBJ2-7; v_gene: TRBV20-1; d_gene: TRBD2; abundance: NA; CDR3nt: TGCAGTGCTAGCCCCCGGACTAGCGGCGCTACCTACGAGCCGTACTTC; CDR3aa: CSASPRTSGATYEPYF
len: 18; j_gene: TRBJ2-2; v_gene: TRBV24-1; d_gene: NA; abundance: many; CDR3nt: TGTGCCACCAGTGGGTCGAGGTCGGTCCGGTTGGACACCGGGGAGCTGTTTTTT; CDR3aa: CATSGSRSVRLDTGELFF
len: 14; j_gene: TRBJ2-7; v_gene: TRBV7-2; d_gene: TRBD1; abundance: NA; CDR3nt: TGTGCCAGCAGCAATGGACAGGGAGTTGAGGAGCAGTACTTC; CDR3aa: CASSNGQGVEEQYF